The T cell receptor (beta chain) under discussion was sequenced for a study of blood T cell repertoires in COVID-19. Study context: Whether acute or convalescent, the COVID-19 samples came from the United States, Italy and Spain.

The CDR3 is made up of 12 amino acids. The germline V gene encodes CDR1 SNHLY and CDR2 FYNNEI. The V gene lost 4 bases and the J gene lost 4 bases, with 7 bases spanning the gap. Clones were read by immunoSEQ multiplex PCR, and TCRdb kept only the in-frame ones, dropping some. The sample consists of 190,000 or so clones, 80% to 90% of them appearing once. Input material: peripheral blood. The chain links TRBV2 to TRBJ1-2, with D hard to call. The receptor's source is a woman younger than 30 who had recovered from COVID-19. The chain's CDR3 is CASSGTGYGYTF. CDR3 DNA sequence: TGTGCCAGCAGTGGTACCGGCTATGGCTACACCTTC.